This TCR beta chain was identified during a study of monozygotic twins with inflammatory bowel disease (dated by TCRdb to the late 2010s). About the investigation overall: The full study comprised 28 monozygotic twin pairs: nine German pairs (four IBD-concordant, five IBD-discordant) and 19 IBD-discordant Danish pairs. Each individual had, on average, about 151 000 unique TCRalpha sequences and 181 000 unique TCRbeta sequences available for analysis. Within discordant pairs, disease-associated traits were sought mainly by comparing IBD patients with their genetically identical healthy co-twins. The study at large found these results: Because patients were on differing immunosuppressive treatments, the repertoires may have picked up extra background noise and inter-individual variability. Repertoire similarity did not differ between concordant and discordant twins, possibly due to limited statistical power. Fewer clonotypes were shared with other individuals by IBD patients than by healthy twins, most markedly in patients showing signs of disease activity. The results gave no support for a single strong signal or clonotype linked to IBD. Measured by the inverse Simpson index, TCRbeta repertoire diversity was lower in IBD patients than in their healthy co-twins. Different T cell subtypes could not be distinguished in the analysis.

The protocol used for the library was 5' RACE. For each TCR library, approximately 4,000 ng of total RNA was used. For each sample, cDNA synthesis was carried out in eight separate reactions using SMARTScribe reverse transcriptase. During cDNA synthesis, template switching was used to introduce unique molecular identifiers that contained a 6-nucleotide sample barcode. TCRalpha and TCRbeta cDNA was amplified by two nested PCRs of 16 and 9 cycles, with bead purification after each PCR. Before amplification, the cDNA was treated with uracil DNA-glycosylase and purified using the QIAquick PCR purification kit. In the second PCR, Illumina TruSeq-compatible adapters and sample-specific barcodes were added. Library quality and concentration were checked on TapeStation and Qubit, and libraries were pooled at approximately 5 ng each. Pooled libraries were sequenced on an Illumina HiSeq2500 single-index Rapid Run with 2 x 100 bp reads and custom sequencing primers. The paper's data handling went like this. UMI-based consensus assembly with MiGEC version 1.2.6 was used to correct PCR and sequencing errors. MiXCR version 2.1.1 was used for V(D)J alignment, clonotype assembly and CDR3 extraction. Normalisation of gene usage, clonotype sharing and MAIT/NKT TCR abundance was achieved by analysing the top 1000, 10 000 and 20 000 clonotypes per sample. Diversity was computed as the inverse Simpson index with the vegan R package after downsampling to 27 000 UMIs. Paired Mann-Whitney U tests were applied to discordant twin pairs, and Benjamini-Hochberg correction was used for multiple testing. TCRdb reprocessed the reads and assigns one entry to each CDR3 protein sequence, leaving out DNA. TCRdb, rather than the study authors, made the V and J calls. In this sample's table one finds about 300,000 distinct CDR3 sequences. Of the sample, 5.6% falls within the top ten clones.

With regard to this clonotype: The target of this receptor is not known.

From each donor, an approximately 2.3 ml peripheral blood sample was collected into PAXgene tubes and kept at -80 degrees C. Total RNA was isolated from whole blood with the PAXgene blood miRNA kit on an automated QIAcube, without T cell sorting. Peripheral blood from monozygotic twin pairs, either concordant or discordant for inflammatory bowel disease, underwent deep TCRalpha and TCRbeta repertoire profiling that used unique molecular barcoding. For every twin pair, smoking habits were documented, and each individual was categorised as a current, former or never smoker. The origin of this receptor is a human donor with ulcerative colitis or Crohn's disease, or a healthy co-twin of an affected twin (not recorded which). The sequenced material came from blood.

CDR3 loop: CASYYPSTGGRGYTF. The rearranged segments are TRBV28 and TRBJ1-2. From the cysteine up to the phenylalanine, the CDR3 has a length of 15 residues. There is no recorded DNA. According to the germline V gene, CDR1 reads MDHEN and CDR2 reads SYDVKM.